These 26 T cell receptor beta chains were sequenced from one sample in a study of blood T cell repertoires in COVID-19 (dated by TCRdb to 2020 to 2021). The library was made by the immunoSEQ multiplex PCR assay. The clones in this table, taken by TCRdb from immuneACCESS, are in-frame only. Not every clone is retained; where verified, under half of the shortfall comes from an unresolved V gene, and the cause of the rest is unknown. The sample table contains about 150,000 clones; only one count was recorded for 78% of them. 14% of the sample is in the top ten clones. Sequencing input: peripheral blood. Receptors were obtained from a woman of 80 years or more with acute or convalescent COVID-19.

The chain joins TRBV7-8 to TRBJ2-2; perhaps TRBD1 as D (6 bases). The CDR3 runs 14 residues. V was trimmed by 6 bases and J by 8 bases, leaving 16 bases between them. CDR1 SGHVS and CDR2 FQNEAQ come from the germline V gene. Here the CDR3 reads CASRLDSGWGELFF. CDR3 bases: TGTGCCAGCAGACTGGACAGCGGCTGGGGGGAGCTGTTTTTT.

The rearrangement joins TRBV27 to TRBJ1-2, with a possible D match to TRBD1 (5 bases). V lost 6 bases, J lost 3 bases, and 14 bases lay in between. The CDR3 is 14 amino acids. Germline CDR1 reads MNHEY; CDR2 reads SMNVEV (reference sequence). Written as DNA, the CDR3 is TGTGCCAGCAGAGGGCAGGGTCGCGACTATGGCTACACCTTC. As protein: CASRGQGRDYGYTF.

CDR3 DNA: TGTGCCTGGAGTTACTCCGGGACAGGGAGGGGCACTGAAGCTTTCTTT. This gives the protein CAWSYSGTGRGTEAFF. The gene calls are TRBV30 and TRBJ1-1; 9 positions match TRBD1. The CDR3 sequence is 16 residues long. In germline, CDR1 is GTSNPN, CDR2 SVGIG (reference sequence). V shed 2 bases and J 4 bases; nucleotides not matched to a gene: 11.

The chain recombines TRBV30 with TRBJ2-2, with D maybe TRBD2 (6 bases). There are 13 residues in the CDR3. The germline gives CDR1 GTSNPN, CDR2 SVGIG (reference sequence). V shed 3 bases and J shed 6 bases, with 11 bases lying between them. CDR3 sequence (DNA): TGTGCCTGGAGCGGGGGTGGGGCCGGGGAGCTGTTTTTT. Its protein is CAWSGGGAGELFF.

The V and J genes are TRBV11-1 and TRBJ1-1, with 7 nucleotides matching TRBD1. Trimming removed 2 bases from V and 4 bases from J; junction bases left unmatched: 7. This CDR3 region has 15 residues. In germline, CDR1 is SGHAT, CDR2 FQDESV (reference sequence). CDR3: CASSLPGQARTEAFF. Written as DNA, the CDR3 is TGTGCCAGCAGCTTACCCGGACAGGCTCGCACTGAAGCTTTCTTT.

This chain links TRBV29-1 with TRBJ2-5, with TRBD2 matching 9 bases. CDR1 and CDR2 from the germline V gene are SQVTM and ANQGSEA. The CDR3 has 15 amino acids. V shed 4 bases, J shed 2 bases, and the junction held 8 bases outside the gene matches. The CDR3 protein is CSVATSGGSQETQYF. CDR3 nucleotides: TGCAGCGTTGCGACTAGCGGCGGGTCACAAGAGACCCAGTACTTC.

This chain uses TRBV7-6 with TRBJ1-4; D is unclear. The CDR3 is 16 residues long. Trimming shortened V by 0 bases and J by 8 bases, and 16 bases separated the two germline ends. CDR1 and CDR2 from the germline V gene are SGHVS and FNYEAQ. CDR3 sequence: CASSLAGYGLREKLFF. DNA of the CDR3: TGTGCCAGCAGCTTAGCTGGGTATGGATTGCGGGAAAAACTGTTTTTT.

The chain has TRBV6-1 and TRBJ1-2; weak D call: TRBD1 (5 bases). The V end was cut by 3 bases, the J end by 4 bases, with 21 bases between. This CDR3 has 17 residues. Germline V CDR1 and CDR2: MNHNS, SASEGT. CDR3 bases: TGTGCCAGCAGTGACCTCTTTATAGGGGCATATGGCTATGGCTACACCTTC. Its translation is CASSDLFIGAYGYGYTF.

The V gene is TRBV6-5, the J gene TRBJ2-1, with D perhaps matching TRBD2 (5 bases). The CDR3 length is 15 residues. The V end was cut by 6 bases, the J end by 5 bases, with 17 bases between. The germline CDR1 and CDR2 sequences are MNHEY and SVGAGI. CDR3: CASRLEPLRNNEQFF. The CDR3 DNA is TGTGCCAGCAGACTAGAGCCCTTAAGGAACAATGAGCAGTTCTTC.

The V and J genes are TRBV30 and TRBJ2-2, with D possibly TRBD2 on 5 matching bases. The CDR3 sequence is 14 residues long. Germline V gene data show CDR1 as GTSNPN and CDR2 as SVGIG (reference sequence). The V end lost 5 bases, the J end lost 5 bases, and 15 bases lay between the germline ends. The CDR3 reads CAWGVEEKTGELFF. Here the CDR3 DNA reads TGTGCCTGGGGCGTGGAGGAGAAGACCGGGGAGCTGTTTTTT.

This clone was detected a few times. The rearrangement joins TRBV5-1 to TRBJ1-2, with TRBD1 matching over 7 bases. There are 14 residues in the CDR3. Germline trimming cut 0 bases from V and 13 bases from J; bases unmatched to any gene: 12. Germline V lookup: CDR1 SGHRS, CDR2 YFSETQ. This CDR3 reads CASSLVGTDSVSTF. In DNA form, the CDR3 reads TGCGCCAGCAGCTTGGTTGGGACAGACTCTGTGTCCACCTTC.

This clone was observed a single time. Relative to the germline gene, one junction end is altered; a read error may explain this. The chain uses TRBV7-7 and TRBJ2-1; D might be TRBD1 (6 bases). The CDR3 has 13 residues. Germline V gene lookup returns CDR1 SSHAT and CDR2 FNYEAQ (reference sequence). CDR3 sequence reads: CASSSDRYNEQFF. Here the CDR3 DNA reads TGTGCTAGCAGTTCCGACAGGTACAATGAGCAGTTCTTC.

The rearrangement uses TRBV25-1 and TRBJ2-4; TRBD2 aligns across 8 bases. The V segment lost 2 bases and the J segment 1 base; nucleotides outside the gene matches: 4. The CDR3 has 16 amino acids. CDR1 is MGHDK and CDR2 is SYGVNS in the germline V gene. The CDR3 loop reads CASSEGGGRAKNIQYF. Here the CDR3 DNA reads TGTGCCAGCAGTGAAGGCGGCGGGAGGGCCAAAAACATTCAGTACTTC.

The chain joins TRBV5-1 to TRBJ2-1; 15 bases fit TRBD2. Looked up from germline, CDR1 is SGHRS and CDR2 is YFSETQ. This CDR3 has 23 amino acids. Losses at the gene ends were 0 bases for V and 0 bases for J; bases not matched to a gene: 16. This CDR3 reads CASSLVLLGPGLAGGSSYNEQFF. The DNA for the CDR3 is TGCGCCAGCAGCTTGGTCCTACTAGGTCCGGGACTAGCGGGGGGTAGCTCCTACAATGAGCAGTTCTTC.

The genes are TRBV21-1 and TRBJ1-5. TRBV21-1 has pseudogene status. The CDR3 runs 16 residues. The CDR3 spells CASSLPQGGTVGPPHF. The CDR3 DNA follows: TGTGCCAGCAGCCTCCCCCAGGGAGGCACTGTCGGTCCTCCGCATTTT.

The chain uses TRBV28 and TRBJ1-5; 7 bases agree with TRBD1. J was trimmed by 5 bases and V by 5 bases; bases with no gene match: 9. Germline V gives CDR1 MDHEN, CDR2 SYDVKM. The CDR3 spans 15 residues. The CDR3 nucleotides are TGTGCCAGCAGTAGAAACAGGGGAGTTTATCAGCCCCAGCATTTT. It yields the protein CASSRNRGVYQPQHF.

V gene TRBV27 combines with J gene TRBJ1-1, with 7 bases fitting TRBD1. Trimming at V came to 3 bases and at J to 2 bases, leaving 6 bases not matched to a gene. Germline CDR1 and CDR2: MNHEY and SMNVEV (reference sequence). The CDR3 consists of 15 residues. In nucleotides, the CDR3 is TGTGCCAGCAGTTTCCCTCGACAGGGAAACACTGAAGCTTTCTTT. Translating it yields CASSFPRQGNTEAFF.

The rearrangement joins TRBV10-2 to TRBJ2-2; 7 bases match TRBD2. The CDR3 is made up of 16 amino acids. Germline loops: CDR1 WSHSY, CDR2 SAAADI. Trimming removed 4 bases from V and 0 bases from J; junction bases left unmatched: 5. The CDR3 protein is CASSGGRGANTGELFF. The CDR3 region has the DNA TGCGCCAGCAGTGGGGGGAGGGGCGCGAACACCGGGGAGCTGTTTTTT.

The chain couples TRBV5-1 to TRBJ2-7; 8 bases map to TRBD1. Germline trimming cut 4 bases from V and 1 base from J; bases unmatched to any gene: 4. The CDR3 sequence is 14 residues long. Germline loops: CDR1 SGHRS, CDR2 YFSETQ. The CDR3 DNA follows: TGCGCCAGCAGCCCAGGGGGCGGATCCTACGAGCAGTACTTC. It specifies CASSPGGGSYEQYF.

The CDR3 DNA reads as TGTGCCAGCAGCCCCGGACTAGCGGGGGACCTGGAGACCCAGTACTTC. As protein: CASSPGLAGDLETQYF. The rearrangement joins TRBV3-1 (or the pseudogene TRBV3-2) to TRBJ2-5; 13 bases map to TRBD2. There are 16 residues in the CDR3. CDR1 and CDR2 (germline): LGHDT, YNNKEL (reference sequence). V shed 4 bases and J 5 bases; nucleotides not matched to a gene: 7.

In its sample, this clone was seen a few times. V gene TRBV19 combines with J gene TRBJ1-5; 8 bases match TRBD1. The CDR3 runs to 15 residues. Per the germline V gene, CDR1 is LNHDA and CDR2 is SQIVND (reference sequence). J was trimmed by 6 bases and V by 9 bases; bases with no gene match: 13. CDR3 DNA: TGTGCCAGCAATCTGCCCGGACAGGGCGGTCAGCCCCAGCATTTT. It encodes CASNLPGQGGQPQHF.

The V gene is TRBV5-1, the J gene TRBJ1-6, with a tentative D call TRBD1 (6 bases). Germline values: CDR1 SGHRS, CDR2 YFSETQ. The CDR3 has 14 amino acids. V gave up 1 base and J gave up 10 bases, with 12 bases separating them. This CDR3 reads CASSLLTGTSPLHF. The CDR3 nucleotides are TGCGCCAGCAGCTTGTTAACAGGGACCTCACCCCTCCACTTT.

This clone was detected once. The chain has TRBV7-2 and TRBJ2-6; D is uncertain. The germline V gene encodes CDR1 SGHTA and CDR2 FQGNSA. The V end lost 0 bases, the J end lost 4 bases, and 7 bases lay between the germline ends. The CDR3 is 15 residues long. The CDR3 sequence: CASSLANTGANVLTF. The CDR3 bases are TGTGCCAGCAGCTTAGCGAACACAGGGGCCAACGTCCTGACTTTC.

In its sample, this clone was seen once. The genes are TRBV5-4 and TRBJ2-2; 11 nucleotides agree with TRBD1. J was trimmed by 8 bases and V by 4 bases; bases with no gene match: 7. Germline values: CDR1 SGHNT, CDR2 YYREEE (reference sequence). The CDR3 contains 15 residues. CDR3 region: CASSVRDRGFGELFF. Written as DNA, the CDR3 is TGTGCCAGCAGCGTCCGGGACAGGGGGTTTGGGGAGCTGTTTTTT.

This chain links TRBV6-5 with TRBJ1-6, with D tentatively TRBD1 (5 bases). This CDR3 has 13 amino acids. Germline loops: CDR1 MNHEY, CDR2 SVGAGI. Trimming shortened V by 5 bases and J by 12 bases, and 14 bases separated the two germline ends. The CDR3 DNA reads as TGTGCCAGCAGTCCCGGGACTCGCAGACCCCTCCACTTT. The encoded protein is CASSPGTRRPLHF.

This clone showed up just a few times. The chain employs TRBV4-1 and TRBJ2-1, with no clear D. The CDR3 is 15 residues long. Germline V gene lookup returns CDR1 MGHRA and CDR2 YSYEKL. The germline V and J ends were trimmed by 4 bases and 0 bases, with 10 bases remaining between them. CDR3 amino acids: CASSLVGLSYNEQFF. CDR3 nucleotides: TGCGCCAGCAGCCTAGTGGGCCTCTCCTACAATGAGCAGTTCTTC.